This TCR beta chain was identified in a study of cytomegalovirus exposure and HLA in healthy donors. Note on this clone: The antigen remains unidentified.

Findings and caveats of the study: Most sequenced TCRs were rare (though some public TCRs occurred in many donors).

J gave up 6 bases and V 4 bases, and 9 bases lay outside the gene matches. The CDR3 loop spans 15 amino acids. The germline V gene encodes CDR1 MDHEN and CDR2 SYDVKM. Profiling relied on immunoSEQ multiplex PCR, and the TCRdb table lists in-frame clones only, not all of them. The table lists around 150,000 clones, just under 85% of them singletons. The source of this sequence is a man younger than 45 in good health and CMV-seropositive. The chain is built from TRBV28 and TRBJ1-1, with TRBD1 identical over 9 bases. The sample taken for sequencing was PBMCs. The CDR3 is CASSSPTGGKAEAFF. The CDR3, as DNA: TGTGCCAGCAGTTCGCCGACAGGGGGTAAAGCTGAAGCTTTCTTT. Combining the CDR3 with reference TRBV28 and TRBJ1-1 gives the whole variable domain DVKVTQSSRYLVKRTGEKVFLECVQDMDHENMFWYRQDPGLGLRLIYFSYDVKMKEKGDIPEGYSVSREKKERFSLILESASTNQTSMYLCASSSPTGGKAEAFFGQGTRLTVV.